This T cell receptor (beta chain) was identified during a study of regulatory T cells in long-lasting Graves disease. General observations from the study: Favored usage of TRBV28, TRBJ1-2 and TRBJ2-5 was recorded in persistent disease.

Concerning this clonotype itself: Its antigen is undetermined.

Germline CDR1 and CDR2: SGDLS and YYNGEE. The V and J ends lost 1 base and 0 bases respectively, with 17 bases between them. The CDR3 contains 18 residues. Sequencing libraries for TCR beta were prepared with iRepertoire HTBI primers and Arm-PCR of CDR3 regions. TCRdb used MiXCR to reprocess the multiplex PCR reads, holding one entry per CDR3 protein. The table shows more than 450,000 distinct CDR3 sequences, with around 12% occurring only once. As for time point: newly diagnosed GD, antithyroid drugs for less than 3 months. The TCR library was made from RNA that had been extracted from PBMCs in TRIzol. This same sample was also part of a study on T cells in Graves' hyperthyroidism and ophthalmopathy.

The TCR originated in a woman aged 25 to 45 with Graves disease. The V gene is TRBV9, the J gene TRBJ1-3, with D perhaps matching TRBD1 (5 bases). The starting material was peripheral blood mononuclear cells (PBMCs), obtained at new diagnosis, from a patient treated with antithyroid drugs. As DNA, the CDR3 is TGTGCCAGCAGCGTAAACCACGCGGGAGGGGTCTCTGGAAACACCATATATTTT. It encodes CASSVNHAGGVSGNTIYF.